The 11 T cell receptor beta chains in this list originate from one sample, sequenced in a study of vaccination effects on CD4 cells after COVID-19. After expansion with viral peptide pools in the ViraFEST assay, antigen-specific CD4+ T cells were sequenced. An approximately ten-day culture period preceded the isolation of CD4+ T cells. TCRdb's table, derived via immunoSEQ multiplex PCR, lists solely in-frame clones and lacks some. Of about 61,000 clones in the sample, 75% to 85% were seen once. The antigens these receptors bind are not known. The sample here was CD4+ T cells from PBMCs cultured with HCoV-229E spike peptides, taken before COVID-19 vaccination. These receptors were obtained from a human donor who received a COVID-19 vaccine.

The chain carries TRBV7-2 and TRBJ2-1; D gene ambiguous. V dropped 2 bases and J dropped 5 bases, with 7 bases sitting between them. There are 13 residues in the CDR3. Germline V gene lookup returns CDR1 SGHTA and CDR2 FQGNSA. This CDR3 is CASSLPPHNEQFF. CDR3 bases: TGTGCCAGCAGCTTACCCCCTCACAATGAGCAGTTCTTC.

V and J are TRBV5-8 and TRBJ1-5, with D perhaps matching TRBD1 (5 bases). CDR3 size: 13 residues. The V end lost 4 bases, the J end lost 8 bases, and 13 bases lay between the germline ends. Germline CDR1 SGHTS, CDR2 YDEGEE. CDR3 bases: TGTGCCAGCAGCCCCTGGGACCAGGAGCCCCAGCATTTT. This encodes CASSPWDQEPQHF.

This clone has only a few counts. The chain links TRBV7-9 to TRBJ2-1; 7 bases line up with TRBD2. The CDR3 contains 13 residues. J lost 8 bases, V lost 1 base, and 2 bases had no gene match. Per germline, CDR1 SEHNR and CDR2 FQNEAQ (reference sequence). The CDR3 DNA sequence: TGTGCCAGCAGCTTAGGACGGGGGGATGAGCAGTTCTTC. Amino acids: CASSLGRGDEQFF.

The chain couples TRBV4-1 to TRBJ1-1; D might be TRBD1 (5 bases). With 0 bases removed from V and 6 bases from J, the gap between germline ends came to 17 bases. CDR1 is MGHRA, CDR2 YSYEKL, per germline. CDR3 length: 16 residues. CDR3: CASSQDPPGTSSEAFF. The DNA for the CDR3 is TGCGCCAGCAGCCAAGACCCCCCAGGGACCTCGTCTGAAGCTTTCTTT.

The chain combines TRBV6-5 with TRBJ1-5; D is unresolved. V lost 7 bases and J 1 base, leaving 11 bases between the germline ends. CDR1 is MNHEY and CDR2 is SVGAGI in the germline V gene. The CDR3 is 14 amino acids. CDR3 DNA: TGTGCCAGCAACTTGAAGGGAAGCAATCAGCCCCAGCATTTT. Translation gives CASNLKGSNQPQHF.

This clone was seen only a few times. This rearrangement joins TRBV28 to TRBJ1-1, with 9 bases matching TRBD1. The V gene's germline CDR1 is MDHEN and CDR2 SYDVKM. The length of the CDR3 is 15 residues. J was trimmed by 4 bases and V by 4 bases; bases with no gene match: 7. This CDR3 is CASSWGTGRGTEAFF. The CDR3 nucleotides are TGTGCCAGCAGTTGGGGGACAGGGAGGGGCACTGAAGCTTTCTTT.

J is TRBJ2-7 and V is TRBV20-1; D may be TRBD1 (6 bases). CDR1 and CDR2 (germline): DFQATT, SNEGSKA (reference sequence). This CDR3 region has 11 residues. The ends were cut back, 8 bases at V and 6 bases at J, with 14 bases in the middle. The CDR3 region is CSTFRGFEQYV. The CDR3 DNA is TGCAGTACCTTCAGGGGTTTCGAGCAGTACGTC.

A note on this clone: The identical CDR3 is also encoded by other nucleotide sequences in the sample. The genes are TRBV6-5 and TRBJ2-7; no definite D call. V lost 6 bases and J 0 bases, leaving 9 bases between the germline ends. Germline V gene sequence: CDR1 MNHEY, CDR2 SVGAGI. This CDR3 is 13 amino acids long. This chain's CDR3 is CASSRSGSYEQYV. In DNA, the CDR3 is TGTGCCAGCAGCCGCTCCGGCTCCTACGAGCAGTACGTC.

This chain uses TRBV5-1 with TRBJ1-1; no clear D gene. V was clipped by 4 bases and J by 3 bases, with 10 bases between them. The CDR3 runs to 13 residues. In germline, CDR1 is SGHRS, CDR2 YFSETQ. The CDR3 is CASSMGGDTEAFF. CDR3 DNA sequence: TGCGCCAGCAGCATGGGTGGGGACACTGAAGCTTTCTTT. Complete variable domain (other parts from reference TRBV5-1 and TRBJ1-1): KAGVTQTPRYLIKTRGQQVTLSCSPISGHRSVSWYQQTPGQGLQFLFEYFSETQRNKGNFPGRFSGRQFSNSRSEMNVSTLELGDSALYLCASSMGGDTEAFFGQGTRLTVV.

The CDR3: CASSLPSGGETQYF. The CDR3 DNA reads TGCGCCAGCAGCTTGCCTAGCGGGGGAGAGACCCAGTACTTC. This rearrangement joins TRBV5-1 to TRBJ2-5; 10 bases align to TRBD2. The trim removed 1 base at V and 4 bases at J, leaving 1 base unmatched. Germline values: CDR1 SGHRS, CDR2 YFSETQ. The CDR3 totals 14 residues.

The V and J genes are TRBV24-1 and TRBJ2-3; 12 nucleotides match TRBD1. Trimming took 5 bases from V and 6 from J; bases not matched to a gene: 8. The germline gives CDR1 KGHDR, CDR2 SFDVKD. The CDR3 totals 16 residues. CDR3 DNA sequence: TGTGCCACCAGTGTACCGGGACAGGGGGCGAGTGATACGCAGTATTTT. Protein sequence: CATSVPGQGASDTQYF.